This TCR beta chain emerged from a study of blood T cells in healthy people across ages. V was cut by 1 base and J by 3 bases, with 17 bases left in between. CDR3 length: 17 residues. Germline CDR1 reads LGHNT; CDR2 reads FRNRAP. Combining a sample-barcoded 5' primer with a J-beta primer mix, a second PCR ran for about 6 to 12 cycles. TCRdb reanalysed the 5' RACE reads using MiXCR and keeps one entry per CDR3 protein. The table includes approximately 1,700,000 distinct CDR3 sequences, more than 35% detected once. This chain links TRBV12-5 with TRBJ2-3; no firm D call. The sample comprised blood. The TCR was taken from a human donor in good health. CDR3 sequence: CASGLGLINPKTDTQYF. CDR3 bases: TGTGCTAGTGGTTTGGGATTGATCAACCCGAAAACAGATACGCAGTATTTT.